A single sample gave rise to the 19 T cell receptor beta chains below, sequenced in a study of T cell responses to AZD1222 COVID-19 vaccine listed by TCRdb under 2021. The meaning of the sample's time point label: baseline before first vaccination. To prepare the library, the immunoSEQ multiplex PCR assay was applied. TCRdb stores this immuneACCESS table with in-frame sequences only. Part of the clones is absent; in the studies checked, under half of the shortfall reflects unresolved V genes, and no reason is known for the rest. For this sample there are 120,000 or so clones; 90% appear just once. The ten largest clones add up to 7.2% of the sample. This specimen consisted of peripheral blood, obtained on day 0 of AZD1222 vaccination. The receptors derive from an adult in good health.

The rearrangement links TRBV27 to TRBJ2-1, with TRBD2 matching 7 bases. J gave up 4 bases and V 6 bases, and 12 bases lay outside the gene matches. CDR3 length: 16 amino acids. Looked up from germline, CDR1 is MNHEY and CDR2 is SMNVEV (reference sequence). CDR3 nucleotides: TGTGCCAGCAGCCCCCACATAGCGGGTATGTACAATGAGCAGTTCTTC. This encodes CASSPHIAGMYNEQFF.

With respect to this clone: One junction end does not reproduce the germline sequence, and a read error may be involved. This chain connects TRBV27 to TRBJ2-3; D is possibly TRBD2 (5 bases). The CDR3 loop spans 17 amino acids. CDR1 is MNHEY, CDR2 SMNVEV, per germline (reference sequence). CDR3 DNA sequence: TGTGCCAGCATTTTAAATGTCGGTCGAGGGCGGGCAGATACGCAGTATTTT. Encoded protein: CASILNVGRGRADTQYF.

The chain links TRBV27 to TRBJ2-7; TRBD1 aligns across 9 bases. The V gene's germline CDR1 is MNHEY and CDR2 SMNVEV (reference sequence). V gave up 6 bases and J gave up 0 bases; unmatched junction bases: 3. The CDR3 is made up of 14 amino acids. The CDR3 sequence: CASSGQGSSYEQYF. The CDR3, as DNA: TGTGCCAGCAGCGGACAGGGGTCCTCCTACGAGCAGTACTTC.

The rearrangement uses TRBV11-2 and TRBJ1-2, with TRBD1 as a possible D gene (6 bases). Trimming shortened V by 1 base and J by 8 bases, and 11 bases separated the two germline ends. The CDR3 has 13 residues. CDR1 and CDR2 (germline): SGHAT, FQNNGV. This CDR3 reads CASSLGGARGYTF. CDR3 in DNA: TGTGCCAGCAGCTTAGGGGGGGCCCGAGGCTACACCTTC.

This clone occurred a few times. V and J are TRBV29-1 and TRBJ1-5; tentative D call: TRBD1 (5 bases). The CDR3 has 13 residues. Deletions cut 7 bases from V and 2 bases from J, with 12 bases between. Germline V CDR1 and CDR2: SQVTM, ANQGSEA. The CDR3 sequence is CSAGGGGNQPQHF. The CDR3, as DNA: TGCAGCGCGGGGGGGGGAGGCAATCAGCCCCAGCATTTT.

The rearrangement uses TRBV3-1 (or the pseudogene TRBV3-2) and TRBJ2-1; TRBD2 matches 14 bases. Germline V gene lookup returns CDR1 LGHDT and CDR2 YNNKEL (reference sequence). The CDR3 runs 18 residues. V dropped 2 bases and J dropped 5; count of bases not matched to a gene: 8. The CDR3 nucleotides read TGTGCCAGCAGCCAACGACTAGCGGGAGGGCCGAAGGACAATGAGCAGTTCTTC. Translation gives CASSQRLAGGPKDNEQFF.

The genes are TRBV28 and TRBJ1-1; D unresolved. Germline CDR1 reads MDHEN; CDR2 reads SYDVKM. V was cut by 3 bases and J by 2 bases, with 10 bases left in between. The CDR3 length is 14 residues. CDR3 residues: CASSLVQSNTEAFF. The CDR3 DNA sequence: TGTGCCAGCAGTTTGGTACAGTCTAACACTGAAGCTTTCTTT.

The rearrangement joins TRBV11-2 to TRBJ2-1, with 9 bases that match TRBD2. Germline CDR1 reads SGHAT; CDR2 reads FQNNGV. The CDR3 covers 14 residues. J was trimmed by 9 bases and V by 0 bases; bases with no gene match: 3. CDR3 sequence reads: CASSLDRRGGEQFF. The CDR3 nucleotides read TGTGCCAGCAGCTTAGATCGGCGGGGGGGTGAGCAGTTCTTC.

The DNA for the CDR3 is TGTGCCAGCAGCTTAGCCTACCGGGACAGGGAGTATGGCTACACCTTC. Translated, it gives CASSLAYRDREYGYTF. V is TRBV7-9 and J is TRBJ1-2; 9 positions agree with TRBD1. J was trimmed by 5 bases and V by 0 bases; bases with no gene match: 7. Germline CDR1 and CDR2: SEHNR and FQNEAQ (reference sequence). This CDR3 region has 16 residues.

V and J are TRBV11-2 and TRBJ1-6, with unresolved D. From germline, CDR1 is SGHAT and CDR2 FQNNGV. This CDR3 comprises 17 residues. Between the trimmed V and J ends, which lost 0 bases and 1 base, there was a span of 10 bases. The CDR3 coding sequence is TGTGCCAGCAGCTTAGATCTAGGGTTGTCCTATAATTCACCCCTCCACTTT. Translated: CASSLDLGLSYNSPLHF. The whole variable domain, filled in from reference TRBV11-2 and TRBJ1-6, reads EAGVAQSPRYKIIEKRQSVAFWCNPISGHATLYWYQQILGQGPKLLIQFQNNGVVDDSQLPKDRFSAERLKGVDSTLKIQPAKLEDSAVYLCASSLDLGLSYNSPLHFGNGTRLTVT.

The chain joins TRBV15 to TRBJ1-5; 8 bases align to TRBD1. The J segment lost 0 bases and the V segment lost 2 bases, leaving 12 bases of the junction unmatched. Germline CDR1 is LNHNV and CDR2 is YYDKDF (reference sequence). The CDR3 runs to 19 residues. CDR3 in DNA: TGTGCCACCAGCAGACCCCTCGGGCAGGGGGCTTATAGCAATCAGCCCCAGCATTTT. Translated: CATSRPLGQGAYSNQPQHF.

The chain combines TRBV20-1 with TRBJ2-3; maybe TRBD2 (6 bases). CDR3 size: 16 residues. Trimming pared 3 bases from V and 0 bases from J, leaving 16 bases between. CDR1 DFQATT and CDR2 SNEGSKA come from the germline V gene (reference sequence). The CDR3 coding sequence is TGCAGTGCTAGTCCACAGGCGGGAATAAGCACAGATACGCAGTATTTT. It specifies CSASPQAGISTDTQYF.

The chain employs TRBV6-2 or TRBV6-3 and TRBJ2-3; D uncertain. The CDR3 totals 13 residues. Trimming removed 5 bases at V and 3 bases at J, with 9 bases between. In germline, CDR1 is MNHEY, CDR2 SVGEGT. For the CDR3, the DNA is TGTGCCAGCAGTCCAGCTAGTACAGATACGCAGTATTTT. It encodes CASSPASTDTQYF.

A single count supports this clone. The chain employs TRBV29-1 and TRBJ1-2; TRBD1 aligns across 8 bases. Looked up from germline, CDR1 is SQVTM and CDR2 is ANQGSEA. CDR3 length equals 13 residues. The V gene end was trimmed by 5 bases and the J gene end by 5 bases; junction bases not matched to a gene: 7. The CDR3 loop reads CSVRAGGWYGYTF. The CDR3 region has the DNA TGCAGCGTTCGGGCAGGGGGCTGGTATGGCTACACCTTC.

V usage is TRBV24-1 and J usage is TRBJ2-1; D is uncertain. The CDR3 has 13 amino acids. V was shortened by 3 bases and J by 15 bases, with 17 bases between the two germline ends. The germline CDR1 and CDR2 sequences are KGHDR and SFDVKD. The CDR3 sequence is CATSDMTPSGLFF. The DNA for the CDR3 is TGTGCCACCAGTGATATGACCCCCTCGGGTCTGTTCTTC.

V gene TRBV7-2 combines with J gene TRBJ2-5; 10 bases align to TRBD2. Germline V gene data show CDR1 as SGHTA and CDR2 as FQGNSA. V gave up 6 bases and J gave up 4 bases; unmatched junction bases: 11. The CDR3 covers 16 residues. The CDR3 region is CASRGRLAGKPETQYF. In nucleotides, the CDR3 is TGTGCCAGCAGGGGGAGACTAGCGGGTAAACCAGAGACCCAGTACTTC.

This clone was observed a single time. J is TRBJ2-4 and V is TRBV10-3; weak D call: TRBD1 (7 bases). The germline gives CDR1 ENHRY, CDR2 SYGVKD. CDR3 length equals 14 residues. V was shortened by 4 bases and J by 7 bases, with 14 bases between the two germline ends. CDR3 bases: TGTGCCATCAGTGGACAGGGAGGAGGGAACATTCAGTACTTC. Protein: CAISGQGGGNIQYF.

This chain joins TRBV11-2 and TRBJ2-1; 7 positions agree with TRBD1. V lost 5 bases to trimming and J lost 4 bases; unmatched junction nucleotides: 8. The CDR3 is 15 residues long. Per germline, CDR1 SGHAT and CDR2 FQNNGV. CDR3: CASSKDRRLYNEQFF. CDR3 nucleotides: TGTGCCAGCAGCAAGGACAGGAGACTTTACAATGAGCAGTTCTTC.

CDR3 region: CASTRAGANVLTF. The DNA of the CDR3 is TGTGCCAGTACGAGAGCTGGGGCCAACGTCCTGACTTTC. The V call is TRBV19, the J call TRBJ2-6; D is unresolved. V lost 7 bases and J lost 2, with 6 bases in between. Germline values: CDR1 LNHDA, CDR2 SQIVND (reference sequence). CDR3 length equals 13 residues. Full variable domain (outside the CDR3, taken from reference TRBV19 and TRBJ2-6): DGGITQSPKYLFRKEGQNVTLSCEQNLNHDAMYWYRQDPGQGLRLIYYSQIVNDFQKGDIAEGYSVSREKKESFPLTVTSAQKNPTAFYLCASTRAGANVLTFGAGSRLTVL.